This T cell receptor (beta chain) was captured in a study of T-cell memory formation after mild COVID-19. The V segment lost 5 bases and the J segment 6 bases; nucleotides outside the gene matches: 8. CDR3 length: 14 residues. This clonotype turned up a few times. TCRdb re-analysed the 5' RACE reads in MiXCR, keeping a single row per CDR3 protein. The table has around 200,000 distinct CDR3 sequences, around 15% seen once. The specimen sequenced was PBMCs or a T cell subset sorted from them (not recorded which). The chain carries TRBV12-3 or TRBV12-4 and TRBJ2-7, with 9 bases lining up with TRBD1. This clonotype was obtained from an adult woman who had mild COVID-19 (a few samples of this study predate the infection). Cell type and time point are not known. The CDR3 protein is CASSTGQGSSEQYF. CDR3 DNA: TGTGCCAGCAGTACGGGACAGGGTTCGTCCGAGCAGTACTTC.